This entry features one T cell receptor (beta chain) sequence. Its antigen is undetermined. The data were obtained in a study of PD-1 blockade in classical Hodgkin lymphoma. Turning to the study itself: Patients had nivolumab dosed at 3 mg/kg, delivered intravenously every 2 weeks.

Generated by immunoSEQ multiplex PCR, the TCRdb table keeps only in-frame clones and is missing some. Among around 4,900 clones listed, around three quarters were seen once. The study's findings and limits: Anyone who began nivolumab under 1 year after ASCT was excluded. Complete responders' diversity at baseline resembled that of newly diagnosed patients.

There are 15 residues in the CDR3. The ends were cut back, 4 bases at V and 7 bases at J, with 21 bases in the middle. Germline loops: CDR1 SGDLS, CDR2 YYNGEE. Time point specified: cycle 4 day 1 (C4D1), after 6 weeks of nivolumab. All the patients suffered relapse after autologous stem cell transplantation, and brentuximab vedotin exposure differed. With magnetic negative selection, CD4+ T cells were purified from PBMCs that had been thawed. The study recorded best responses of complete response, partial response or progressive disease. The TCR comes from a human donor with classical Hodgkin lymphoma. The V call is TRBV9, the J call TRBJ2-7, with D perhaps being TRBD1 or TRBD2 (5 bases each). Sequencing was performed on CD4+ T cells from blood, taken before the fourth cycle of nivolumab. The CDR3 DNA reads as TGTGCCAGCAGCCCCCCCGGGACCTATAACAAAGAGCAGTACTTC. Translation: CASSPPGTYNKEQYF.